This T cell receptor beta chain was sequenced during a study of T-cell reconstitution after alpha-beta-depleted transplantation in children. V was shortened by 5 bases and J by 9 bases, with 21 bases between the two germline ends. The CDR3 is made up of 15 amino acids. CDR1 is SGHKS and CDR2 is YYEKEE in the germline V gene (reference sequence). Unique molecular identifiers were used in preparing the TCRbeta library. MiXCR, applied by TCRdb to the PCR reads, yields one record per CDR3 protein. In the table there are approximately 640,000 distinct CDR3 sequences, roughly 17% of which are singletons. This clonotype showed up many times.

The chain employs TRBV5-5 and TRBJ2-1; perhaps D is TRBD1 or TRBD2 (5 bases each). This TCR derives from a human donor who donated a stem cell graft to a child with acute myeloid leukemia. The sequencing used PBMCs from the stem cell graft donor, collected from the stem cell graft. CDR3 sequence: CASSYRDRGLVEQFF. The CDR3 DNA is TGTGCCAGCAGTTATCGGGACCGCGGTTTAGTTGAGCAGTTCTTC.